This T cell receptor beta chain was recovered during a study of T cell changes during pregnancy in multiple sclerosis. Trimming stripped 0 bases from V and 0 bases from J, with 13 bases between. Germline assignment: CDR1 SGHDN and CDR2 FVKESK. The CDR3 runs to 17 residues. Sequenced by immunoSEQ multiplex PCR; TCRdb stores in-frame clones only, minus some. The data contain tens of thousands of clones, 92% of them singletons. The sequencing here drew on peripheral blood, taken before pregnancy. The receptor was isolated from a female donor with multiple sclerosis, enrolled in a pregnancy study. The V gene is TRBV14, the J gene TRBJ2-3, with a weak D call TRBD2 (6 bases). This CDR3 reads CASSQEMGGISTDTQYF. The CDR3 DNA is TGTGCCAGCAGCCAAGAAATGGGGGGAATTAGCACAGATACGCAGTATTTT.